The 22 T cell receptor beta chains in this list originate from one sample, sequenced in a study of T cell repertoires in cytomegalovirus infection. MiXCR, run by TCRdb on the reads, gives a single entry per CDR3 protein. Among roughly 250,000 distinct CDR3 sequences listed, over 20% were seen once. The sample consisted of CD8+ T cells from PBMCs. The receptors were sampled from a human donor in good health (CMV status not recorded). Some clones in this sample may be carry-over from other donors' samples.

This clonotype was observed many times. The J gene is TRBJ2-2, the V gene TRBV24-1; no definite D call. Per the germline V gene, CDR1 is KGHDR and CDR2 is SFDVKD. Trimming shortened V by 4 bases and J by 7 bases, and 9 bases separated the two germline ends. The CDR3 loop spans 13 amino acids. The CDR3 DNA follows: TGTGCCACCAGTGAGACCCACGGCGGGGAGCTGTTTTTT. It is translated as CATSETHGGELFF.

The rearrangement uses TRBV7-9 and TRBJ2-1; D may be TRBD2 (6 bases). The CDR3 is 17 amino acids. V was clipped by 4 bases and J by 8 bases, with 24 bases between them. CDR1 is SEHNR and CDR2 is FQNEAQ in the germline V gene (reference sequence). CDR3 protein: CASSSLGGPTVRYEQFF. The CDR3, as DNA: TGTGCCAGCAGCTCTCTGGGGGGTCCCACGGTCAGATATGAGCAGTTCTTC.

This clonotype has a count of ten or more. V is TRBV7-2 and J is TRBJ1-1; D unclear. V was clipped by 5 bases and J by 2 bases, with 15 bases between them. The CDR3 extends over 15 amino acids. CDR1 is SGHTA, CDR2 FQGNSA, per germline. The CDR3 sequence: CASSKRAGSNTEAFF. The DNA for the CDR3 is TGTGCCAGCAGCAAAAGGGCGGGCTCAAACACTGAAGCTTTCTTT.

This clonotype was counted many times. This chain joins TRBV12-3 or TRBV12-4 and TRBJ1-5, with TRBD1 as a possible D gene (5 bases). Trimming pared 8 bases from V and 7 bases from J, leaving 15 bases between. The CDR3 sequence is 13 residues long. The CDR3 loop is CASQIEGWQPQHF. The CDR3 coding sequence is TGTGCCAGCCAGATCGAGGGGTGGCAGCCCCAGCATTTT.

This clonotype was found many times. The genes are TRBV7-8 and TRBJ2-1, with TRBD2 identical over 9 bases. Losses at the gene ends were 5 bases for V and 4 bases for J; bases not matched to a gene: 6. The CDR3 is 15 residues long. CDR1 is SGHVS and CDR2 is FQNEAQ in the germline V gene. CDR3 sequence reads: CASSPASGGYNEQFF. The CDR3 DNA reads TGTGCCAGCAGCCCCGCCAGCGGGGGGTACAATGAGCAGTTCTTC. Filled out from reference TRBV7-8 and TRBJ2-1, the complete variable domain reads GAGVSQSPRYKVAKRGQDVALRCDPISGHVSLFWYQQALGQGPEFLTYFQNEAQLDKSGLPSDRFFAERPEGSVSTLKIQRTQQEDSAVYLCASSPASGGYNEQFFGPGTRLTVL.

This chain links TRBV13 with TRBJ2-7; either TRBD1 or TRBD2 may supply D (5 bases each). CDR1 and CDR2 from the germline V gene are PRHDT and FYEKMQ (reference sequence). The CDR3 extends over 13 amino acids. V was clipped by 1 base and J by 6 bases, with 10 bases between them. CDR3 residues: CASSLAGTTEQYF. For the CDR3, the DNA is TGTGCCAGCAGCTTAGCGGGGACCACCGAGCAGTACTTC.

Ten or more counts support this clonotype. V gene TRBV7-2 combines with J gene TRBJ2-5; maybe TRBD1 (6 bases). The V end was cut by 6 bases, the J end by 3 bases, with 23 bases between. Per germline, CDR1 SGHTA and CDR2 FQGNSA. The CDR3 totals 17 residues. CDR3 DNA sequence: TGTGCCAGCAGTTTATTACAGGGTGCGTGGAAAGAAGAGACCCAGTACTTC. Its translation: CASSLLQGAWKEETQYF.

This clonotype occurred many times. The V call is TRBV7-9, the J call TRBJ2-7, with 9 nucleotides matching TRBD1. The trim removed 2 bases at V and 8 bases at J, leaving 13 bases unmatched. This CDR3 spans 16 amino acids. Germline-derived CDR1 and CDR2 are SEHNR and FQNEAQ (reference sequence). The CDR3 sequence is CASSLRAGQGPVQQYF. In DNA, the CDR3 is TGTGCCAGCAGCTTAAGGGCGGGACAGGGTCCCGTGCAGCAGTACTTC.

This clonotype has ten or more counts. The rearrangement joins TRBV7-2 to TRBJ2-1; tentatively, D is TRBD2 (6 bases). CDR1 and CDR2 from the germline V gene are SGHTA and FQGNSA. CDR3 length equals 14 residues. With 3 bases removed from V and 4 bases from J, the gap between germline ends came to 10 bases. Here the CDR3 DNA reads TGTGCCAGCAGCTTTCCGGGGGAGTACAATGAGCAGTTCTTC. Its protein is CASSFPGEYNEQFF. Together with reference TRBV7-2 and TRBJ2-1, the CDR3 gives the full variable domain: GAGVSQSPSNKVTEKGKDVELRCDPISGHTALYWYRQSLGQGLEFLIYFQGNSAPDKSGLPSDRFSAERTGGSVSTLTIQRTQQEDSAVYLCASSFPGEYNEQFFGPGTRLTVL.

This clonotype has more than one count but fewer than ten. The V and J genes are TRBV7-9 and TRBJ1-2; possible D gene TRBD1, 6 bases. With 7 bases removed from V and 3 bases from J, the gap between germline ends came to 15 bases. CDR1 SEHNR and CDR2 FQNEAQ come from the germline V gene (reference sequence). CDR3 length equals 14 residues. This CDR3 is CASTQPQGDYGYTF. CDR3 in DNA: TGTGCCAGCACCCAACCACAGGGCGACTATGGCTACACCTTC.

This clonotype was seen a few times. The chain has TRBV28 and TRBJ2-1; 13 nucleotides agree with TRBD2. In germline, CDR1 is MDHEN, CDR2 SYDVKM. The V segment lost 4 bases and the J segment 7 bases; nucleotides outside the gene matches: 7. The CDR3 is made up of 16 amino acids. CDR3 sequence reads: CASSSSLAGGLNEQFF. The CDR3 DNA reads TGTGCCAGCAGTTCCTCACTAGCGGGGGGGCTTAATGAGCAGTTCTTC.

This clonotype was observed a few times. The chain uses TRBV6-1 and TRBJ2-2, with D unclear. The V end was cut by 7 bases, the J end by 3 bases, with 12 bases between. Looked up from germline, CDR1 is MNHNS and CDR2 is SASEGT. The CDR3 length is 14 residues. CDR3 sequence (DNA): TGTGCCAGCAAGGAGAAGAGTCACACCGGGGAGCTGTTTTTT. This codes for CASKEKSHTGELFF.

The gene calls are TRBV12-3 or TRBV12-4 and TRBJ1-2; D call uncertain. V dropped 7 bases and J dropped 5 bases, with 17 bases sitting between them. The CDR3 totals 14 residues. This chain's CDR3 is CASTLQPSGYGYTF. CDR3 nucleotide sequence: TGTGCCAGCACCCTGCAACCGAGTGGATATGGCTACACCTTC.

J is TRBJ2-5 and V is TRBV7-9; D is ambiguous. The CDR3 spans 20 residues. Trimming shortened V by 2 bases and J by 1 base, and 26 bases separated the two germline ends. Germline V lookup: CDR1 SEHNR, CDR2 FQNEAQ (reference sequence). CDR3 in DNA: TGTGCCAGCAGCTTAAATCCCCCACCGGGCCTCGGTTGGTCCCAAGAGACCCAGTACTTC. It yields the protein CASSLNPPPGLGWSQETQYF.

This chain links TRBV11-3 with TRBJ2-1, with 10 bases fitting TRBD2. The trim removed 5 bases at V and 7 bases at J, leaving 8 bases unmatched. Germline loops: CDR1 SGHNT, CDR2 YENEEA. This CDR3 comprises 15 residues. The CDR3: CASSALLAGVNEQFF. The CDR3 DNA is TGTGCCAGCAGCGCCCTGCTAGCGGGGGTGAATGAGCAGTTCTTC. Full variable domain (remainder filled in from reference TRBV11-3 and TRBJ2-1): EAGVVQSPRYKIIEKKQPVAFWCNPISGHNTLYWYLQNLGQGPELLIRYENEEAVDDSQLPKDRFSAERLKGVDSTLKIQPAELGDSAVYLCASSALLAGVNEQFFGPGTRLTVL.

This clonotype showed up many times. J is TRBJ2-7 and V is TRBV7-6, with TRBD2 as a possible D gene (6 bases). The CDR3 sequence is 16 residues long. Germline V gene lookup returns CDR1 SGHVS and CDR2 FNYEAQ. V lost 4 bases and J 9 bases, leaving 25 bases between the germline ends. CDR3 in amino acids: CASSSRLDPLPGRQYF. The CDR3 bases are TGTGCCAGCAGCTCTCGACTAGACCCCTTACCGGGCCGGCAGTACTTC.

The chain links TRBV5-6 to TRBJ2-7, with a weak D call TRBD1 (6 bases). Per the germline V gene, CDR1 is SGHDT and CDR2 is YYEEEE. V was pared by 4 bases and J by 0 bases, with 14 bases between. The CDR3 runs 15 residues. In DNA, the CDR3 is TGTGCCAGCAGCCCCGGGACACCTAGCTCCTACGAGCAGTACTTC. Translated, it gives CASSPGTPSSYEQYF.

The rearrangement links TRBV11-1 to TRBJ2-7; TRBD1 matches at 7 bases. V shed 3 bases and J 0 bases; nucleotides not matched to a gene: 2. This CDR3 has 14 amino acids. CDR1 SGHAT and CDR2 FQDESV come from the germline V gene (reference sequence). The CDR3 loop is CASSFTGDSYEQYF. In DNA form, the CDR3 reads TGTGCCAGCAGCTTCACAGGGGACTCCTACGAGCAGTACTTC.

To note about this clonotype: The germline gene is not matched at one end of the junction; a read error may be the cause. The V and J genes are TRBV4-1 and TRBJ2-7; 7 bases agree with TRBD1. CDR1 is MGHRA, CDR2 YSYEKL, per germline. This CDR3 is 15 amino acids long. CDR3 in amino acids: CASSQVDRTGDEQYF. The CDR3 coding sequence is TGTGCCAGCAGCCAAGTGGACAGGACTGGCGACGAGCAGTACTTC.

The V call is TRBV29-1, the J call TRBJ1-1, with a weak D call TRBD1 (6 bases). V lost 6 bases, J lost 1 base, and 15 bases lay in between. CDR1 is SQVTM and CDR2 is ANQGSEA in the germline V gene. This CDR3 comprises 14 residues. The CDR3 sequence: CSVQSGGKNTEAFF. The CDR3 DNA reads as TGCAGCGTCCAATCTGGGGGCAAGAACACTGAAGCTTTCTTT.

This clonotype was observed once. V is TRBV7-3 and J is TRBJ1-2; 8 nucleotides match TRBD1. The CDR3 loop spans 16 amino acids. J was trimmed by 3 bases and V by 2 bases; bases with no gene match: 8. CDR1 SGHTA and CDR2 FQGTGA come from the germline V gene. The CDR3 spells CASSLGGAGGDYGYTF. The DNA for the CDR3 is TGTGCCAGCAGCTTAGGAGGGGCAGGGGGCGACTATGGCTACACCTTC.

This clonotype appeared a few times. The rearrangement links TRBV28 to TRBJ1-4; D remains unclear. The CDR3 length is 14 residues. With 3 bases removed from V and 8 bases from J, the gap between germline ends came to 13 bases. Germline CDR1 is MDHEN and CDR2 is SYDVKM. Here the CDR3 DNA reads TGTGCCAGCAGTTTGATTGGGGAAGGCGAAAAACTGTTTTTT. This sequence encodes CASSLIGEGEKLFF.